This T cell receptor (beta chain) came from a study of cytomegalovirus exposure and HLA in healthy donors. Study-level points and caveats: Three chains tied to CMV proved CMV antigen-specific in vitro. HLA alleles were associated with around 17,000 TCR beta sequences in a later analysis at 0.05 false discovery rate. Indistinguishable V segments such as TRBV6-2 and TRBV6-3 were excluded.

Primers: 60 Vbeta forward and 13 Jbeta reverse. The assay was immunoSEQ multiplex PCR, and TCRdb's table has in-frame clones only and misses some. The data contain approximately 100,000 clones, roughly 82% of them singletons. The CDR3 sequence is 12 residues long. V was shortened by 2 bases and J by 4 bases, with 5 bases between the two germline ends. Germline-derived CDR1 and CDR2 are KGHSH and LQKENI. About this clone: What it binds is unknown.

While unrecorded immune exposures were likely, the donors were nominally healthy when sampled. This receptor was taken from a male donor in good health and CMV-seropositive. This chain links TRBV18 with TRBJ1-1; no clear D gene. Sequenced material: PBMCs. Here the CDR3 reads CASSPEGTEAFF. CDR3 DNA: TGTGCCAGCTCACCAGAGGGCACTGAAGCTTTCTTT. Full variable domain (rest looked up from reference TRBV18 and TRBJ1-1): NAGVMQNPRHLVRRRGQEARLRCSPMKGHSHVYWYRQLPEEGLKFMVYLQKENIIDESGMPKERFSAEFPKEGPSILRIQQVVRGDSAAYFCASSPEGTEAFFGQGTRLTVV.